This entry lists 5 T cell receptor beta chains sequenced from one sample in a study of T-cell memory formation after mild COVID-19. From the 5' RACE reads, TCRdb called clonotypes with MiXCR, one entry per CDR3 protein. This sample carries about 210,000 distinct CDR3 sequences, about 27% of them seen once, and the ten largest clones take over 9.5%. Input material: PBMCs or a T cell subset sorted from them (not recorded which). The receptor source for this set is an adult woman who had mild COVID-19 (a few samples of this study predate the infection). Cell type and time point are not known.

The chain is built from TRBV4-1 and TRBJ1-1; the D gene is possibly TRBD1 (5 bases). The germline V gene encodes CDR1 MGHRA and CDR2 YSYEKL. CDR3 length equals 14 residues. Deletions cut 3 bases from V and 5 bases from J, with 13 bases between. In nucleotides, the CDR3 is TGCGCCAGCAGCCACAGGGATGTGTGGACTGAAGCTTTCTTT. Its protein product is CASSHRDVWTEAFF.

This clonotype was found a few times. J is TRBJ2-7 and V is TRBV6-5, with a tentative D call TRBD2 (6 bases). The CDR3 spans 11 residues. Trimming removed 11 bases at V and 3 bases at J, with 11 bases between. The germline CDR1 and CDR2 sequences are MNHEY and SVGAGI. The CDR3 loop is CAVASDYEQYF. The CDR3 DNA sequence: TGTGCCGTGGCTAGCGACTACGAGCAGTACTTC.

The chain uses TRBV6-4 and TRBJ1-5; 10 bases are shared with TRBD1. The germline CDR1 and CDR2 sequences are MRHNA and SNTAGT. CDR3 length: 16 residues. V shed 2 bases, J shed 4 bases, and the junction held 5 bases outside the gene matches. The CDR3 spells CASSDPGQGSNQPQHF. In DNA, the CDR3 is TGTGCCAGCAGTGACCCGGGACAGGGGTCGAATCAGCCCCAGCATTTT.

V gene TRBV29-1 combines with J gene TRBJ1-2; D is unresolved. The V gene's germline CDR1 is SQVTM and CDR2 ANQGSEA. V was cut by 2 bases and J by 5 bases, with 12 bases left in between. The CDR3 consists of 13 residues. For the CDR3, the DNA is TGCAGCGTTGAAAAGTTTTCGGAGTATGGCTACACCTTC. Protein product: CSVEKFSEYGYTF.

The V call is TRBV20-1, the J call TRBJ1-1; perhaps TRBD1 as D (6 bases). Germline lookup yields CDR1 DFQATT and CDR2 SNEGSKA (reference sequence). The CDR3 totals 12 residues. Trimming removed 4 bases at V and 2 bases at J, with 8 bases between. CDR3 in amino acids: CSANRVNTEAFF. CDR3 nucleotides: TGCAGTGCTAACAGGGTCAACACTGAAGCTTTCTTT.